Following are 27 T cell receptor beta chains from one sample sequenced in a study of technical replicates of blood from a handful of donors. Using immunoSEQ multiplex PCR, the repertoire was profiled, and TCRdb retains in-frame clones only, with some absent. The data contain 51,000 or so clones, roughly 90% of them singletons. Sequencing was performed on PBMCs. The origin of the receptors is a human donor in good health. Some clones in this sample may be carry-over from other donors' samples.

The chain combines TRBV7-9 with TRBJ2-1, with 9 nucleotides matching TRBD1. The germline V gene has CDR1 SEHNR and CDR2 FQNEAQ (reference sequence). Trimming cost V 5 bases and J 8 bases; bases outside gene matches: 13. The CDR3 is 16 amino acids. The chain's CDR3 is CASSTSTGQGIYEQFF. CDR3 sequence (DNA): TGTGCCAGCAGCACCTCTACAGGACAGGGGATTTATGAGCAGTTCTTC.

V is TRBV19 and J is TRBJ2-7; TRBD1 matches 8 bases. J lost 7 bases, V lost 4 bases, and 9 bases had no gene match. The CDR3 length is 14 residues. Germline CDR1 and CDR2: LNHDA and SQIVND (reference sequence). CDR3 sequence (DNA): TGTGCCAGTAGTACCGGAACAGGGGGTAGGGAGCAGTACTTC. Protein product: CASSTGTGGREQYF.

This clone has only one observation. This chain links TRBV5-6 with TRBJ2-7; TRBD2 aligns across 7 bases. Losses at the gene ends were 1 base for V and 11 bases for J; bases not matched to a gene: 6. The CDR3 contains 12 residues. Germline values: CDR1 SGHDT, CDR2 YYEEEE. Here the CDR3 reads CASSLNLAGEYF. Written as DNA, the CDR3 is TGTGCCAGCAGCTTGAACCTCGCGGGGGAGTACTTC. The full variable domain, rest sourced from reference TRBV5-6 and TRBJ2-7, is DAGVTQSPTHLIKTRGQQVTLRCSPKSGHDTVSWYQQALGQGPQFIFQYYEEEERQRGNFPDRFSGHQFPNYSSELNVNALLLGDSALYLCASSLNLAGEYFGPGTRLTVT.

This chain connects TRBV25-1 to TRBJ1-2, with D tentatively TRBD1 (6 bases). V lost 2 bases and J lost 5, with 15 bases in between. CDR1 and CDR2 from the germline V gene are MGHDK and SYGVNS. CDR3 length: 15 amino acids. CDR3 protein: CASSEPTGVFYGYTF. The CDR3 bases are TGTGCCAGCAGTGAACCGACAGGCGTATTTTATGGCTACACCTTC.

The chain couples TRBV30 to TRBJ2-5; D may be TRBD2 (6 bases). This CDR3 comprises 15 residues. In germline, CDR1 is GTSNPN, CDR2 SVGIG (reference sequence). Trimming shortened V by 2 bases and J by 4 bases, and 17 bases separated the two germline ends. In nucleotides, the CDR3 is TGTGCCTGGAGTTCATTCGGGGGACTCCTAGAGACCCAGTACTTC. Translating it yields CAWSSFGGLLETQYF.

The rearrangement links TRBV2 to TRBJ1-4; D unclear. Per germline, CDR1 SNHLY and CDR2 FYNNEI. V gave up 6 bases and J gave up 4 bases, with 6 bases separating them. The CDR3 runs to 12 residues. The CDR3 spells CASRGSNEKLFF. The CDR3 nucleotides are TGTGCCAGCAGGGGGAGTAATGAAAAACTGTTTTTT.

This clone was seen just once. The rearrangement joins TRBV4-2 to TRBJ2-7; 7 nucleotides align to TRBD2. This CDR3 comprises 15 residues. CDR1 is LGHNA and CDR2 is YNFKEQ in the germline V gene. Trimming cost V 4 bases and J 0 bases; bases outside gene matches: 6. CDR3 coding DNA: TGTGCCAGCAGCCTTCGGTCGGGGGGCTCCTACGAGCAGTACTTC. This gives the protein CASSLRSGGSYEQYF.

V gene TRBV15 combines with J gene TRBJ2-7, with 10 bases lining up with TRBD1. Trimming took 3 bases from V and 2 from J; bases not matched to a gene: 4. This CDR3 has 15 amino acids. Germline V CDR1 and CDR2: LNHNV, YYDKDF (reference sequence). This CDR3 reads CATSRDRGWTYEQYF. The CDR3, as DNA: TGTGCCACCAGCAGGGACAGGGGGTGGACCTACGAGCAGTACTTC.

This clone counts as medium-sized (0.01 to 0.1%). The J gene is TRBJ1-2, the V gene TRBV11-2, with 7 bases fitting TRBD1. Germline trimming cut 1 base from V and 6 bases from J; bases unmatched to any gene: 8. Germline V gene data show CDR1 as SGHAT and CDR2 as FQNNGV. This CDR3 contains 15 residues. The CDR3 coding sequence is TGTGCCAGCAGCTTAGTAGACAGGGATAGGCATGGCTACACCTTC. This gives the protein CASSLVDRDRHGYTF.

J is TRBJ2-7 and V is TRBV7-9; 16 bases fit TRBD2. Germline V gene lookup returns CDR1 SEHNR and CDR2 FQNEAQ (reference sequence). V gave up 11 bases and J gave up 4 bases; unmatched junction bases: 20. The CDR3 is 19 residues long. CDR3 sequence reads: CARGLGLAGGKKLPYEQYF. CDR3 coding DNA: TGTGCCCGGGGTCTGGGACTAGCGGGAGGGAAAAAGCTCCCGTACGAGCAGTACTTC.

The V call is TRBV10-1, the J call TRBJ2-5; D not certain. The CDR3 runs to 15 residues. The germline CDR1 and CDR2 sequences are WNHNN and SYGVQD (reference sequence). Trimming pared 3 bases from V and 0 bases from J, leaving 11 bases between. CDR3 coding DNA: TGCGCCAGCAGTGACCATCATTCATACCAAGAGACCCAGTACTTC. Amino acids: CASSDHHSYQETQYF.

V is TRBV7-3 and J is TRBJ2-5, with 10 bases lining up with TRBD1. Germline loops: CDR1 SGHTA, CDR2 FQGTGA. CDR3 length: 15 residues. The J segment lost 5 bases and the V segment lost 1 base, leaving 4 bases of the junction unmatched. Written as DNA, the CDR3 is TGTGCCAGCAGCTTAATGGGGGGACAGGGGGAGACCCAGTACTTC. This encodes CASSLMGGQGETQYF.

V usage is TRBV4-3 and J usage is TRBJ2-7, with a weak D call TRBD2 (6 bases). The CDR3 totals 15 residues. The ends were cut back, 0 bases at V and 4 bases at J, with 13 bases in the middle. Looked up from germline, CDR1 is LGHNA and CDR2 is YSLEER. CDR3 nucleotide sequence: TGCGCCAGCAGCCAAGATAGCGGTGATTGGTACGAGCAGTACTTC. Its translation: CASSQDSGDWYEQYF.

This sequence joins TRBV9 and TRBJ2-1; 11 bases map to TRBD2. After removal of 1 base from V and 5 bases from J, the junction contained 2 bases not matched to a gene. The CDR3 has 15 amino acids. CDR1 SGDLS and CDR2 YYNGEE come from the germline V gene. The CDR3 DNA sequence: TGTGCCAGCAGCGTACGACTAGCGGGGCACAATGAGCAGTTCTTC. It translates to CASSVRLAGHNEQFF.

This clone came up once. The CDR3 sequence: CASSRDRDQAFF. CDR3 bases: TGTGCCAGCAGCCGGGACAGGGACCAAGCTTTCTTT. The chain employs TRBV11-2 and TRBJ1-1; 9 bases line up with TRBD1. V trimming: 5 bases; J trimming: 9 bases; junction bases outside the gene matches: 4. The V gene's germline CDR1 is SGHAT and CDR2 FQNNGV. The CDR3 has 12 amino acids.

CDR3: CASSVSSGQPEAFF. CDR3 in DNA: TGTGCCAGCAGTGTATCCTCAGGACAGCCTGAAGCTTTCTTT. The chain is built from TRBV6-1 and TRBJ1-1, with D possibly matching TRBD1 (6 bases). V was trimmed by 4 bases and J by 6 bases, leaving 15 bases between them. The germline gives CDR1 MNHNS, CDR2 SASEGT. This CDR3 is built from 14 residues.

The CDR3 region is CASSLDRTPGRIQYF. DNA for the CDR3: TGTGCCAGCAGCTTAGATCGGACACCGGGTCGTATTCAGTACTTC. The chain couples TRBV11-2 to TRBJ2-4, with D possibly being TRBD1 (5 bases). Germline assignment: CDR1 SGHAT and CDR2 FQNNGV. CDR3 length: 15 amino acids. Trimming cost V 0 bases and J 10 bases, with 16 bases left between them. The full variable domain, with the rest looked up from reference TRBV11-2 and TRBJ2-4, is EAGVAQSPRYKIIEKRQSVAFWCNPISGHATLYWYQQILGQGPKLLIQFQNNGVVDDSQLPKDRFSAERLKGVDSTLKIQPAKLEDSAVYLCASSLDRTPGRIQYFGAGTRLSVL.

The rearrangement uses TRBV13 and TRBJ1-1; D remains unclear. Germline CDR1 is PRHDT and CDR2 is FYEKMQ (reference sequence). The CDR3 length is 13 residues. Deletions cut 3 bases from V and 3 bases from J, with 8 bases between. The CDR3 sequence is CASSFRGYTEAFF. CDR3 DNA: TGTGCCAGCAGCTTCCGAGGGTACACTGAAGCTTTCTTT.

The rearrangement links TRBV5-4 to TRBJ1-1; weak D call: TRBD1 (5 bases). Germline CDR1 and CDR2: SGHNT and YYREEE (reference sequence). With 2 bases removed from V and 5 bases from J, the gap between germline ends came to 16 bases. The CDR3 runs 15 residues. This chain's CDR3 is CASSFRRSGGTEAFF. As DNA, the CDR3 is TGTGCCAGCAGCTTTCGCAGGTCTGGGGGGACTGAAGCTTTCTTT.

V is TRBV5-8 and J is TRBJ2-7, with TRBD2 as a possible D gene (6 bases). Germline-derived CDR1 and CDR2 are SGHTS and YDEGEE. V was pared by 0 bases and J by 12 bases, with 13 bases between. This CDR3 comprises 12 residues. The CDR3 nucleotides are TGTGCCAGCAGCTTGGGGCCGGGACTCTTGTACTTC. It encodes CASSLGPGLLYF.

The gene calls are TRBV23-1 and TRBJ1-2, with no clear D. TRBV23-1 is an ORF, and what it does is uncertain. Trimming pared 3 bases from V and 1 base from J, leaving 9 bases between. CDR3 length equals 14 residues. DNA of the CDR3: TGCGCCAGCAGTCAGAGGAATGATAACTATGGCTACACCTTC. Protein product: CASSQRNDNYGYTF.

The rearrangement uses TRBV7-9 and TRBJ2-1, with D unclear. Trimming shortened V by 5 bases and J by 4 bases, and 12 bases separated the two germline ends. This CDR3 spans 14 amino acids. Germline loops: CDR1 SEHNR, CDR2 FQNEAQ (reference sequence). The CDR3 loop is CASSPPITYNEQFF. CDR3 bases: TGTGCCAGCAGCCCTCCTATCACGTACAATGAGCAGTTCTTC.

The V call is TRBV2, the J call TRBJ2-5; no firm D call. V was pared by 6 bases and J by 5 bases, with 13 bases between. CDR1 is SNHLY, CDR2 FYNNEI, per germline. This CDR3 has 13 residues. CDR3 DNA: TGTGCCAGCAGCCTCCGCCGAGTGGAGACCCAGTACTTC. This sequence encodes CASSLRRVETQYF.

This clone appeared a few times. The chain joins TRBV5-1 to TRBJ2-7; TRBD2 aligns across 9 bases. This CDR3 has 18 residues. Germline CDR1 SGHRS, CDR2 YFSETQ. The junction had 20 bases not matched to a gene; V was cut back by 6 bases and J by 4 bases. The CDR3 reads CASKTHHRYLAGIYEQYF. CDR3 coding DNA: TGCGCCAGCAAAACACACCACCGGTATCTAGCGGGAATTTACGAGCAGTACTTC.

The chain has TRBV19 and TRBJ1-2; 7 positions match TRBD1. This CDR3 is 13 amino acids long. V trimming: 1 base; J trimming: 7 bases; junction bases outside the gene matches: 3. Germline-derived CDR1 and CDR2 are LNHDA and SQIVND (reference sequence). CDR3 DNA sequence: TGTGCCAGTAGTATAGGACAGGGTCCTGGCTACACCTTC. Its protein product is CASSIGQGPGYTF.

The CDR3 here is CATAMEGHQPQHF. Here the CDR3 DNA reads TGTGCCACCGCAATGGAGGGGCACCAGCCCCAGCATTTT. The rearrangement joins TRBV10-3 to TRBJ1-5, with D possibly being TRBD1 (5 bases). Germline lookup yields CDR1 ENHRY and CDR2 SYGVKD. The V end lost 10 bases, the J end lost 7 bases, and 17 bases lay between the germline ends. The CDR3 is 13 residues long.

The rearrangement joins TRBV5-4 to TRBJ2-1; D uncertain. Trimming cost V 3 bases and J 4 bases, with 8 bases left between them. From germline, CDR1 is SGHNT and CDR2 YYREEE (reference sequence). This CDR3 has 13 residues. The CDR3, as DNA: TGTGCCAGCAGCTCGACTGCATACAATGAGCAGTTCTTC. Amino acid sequence: CASSSTAYNEQFF.